Following are 29 T cell receptor beta chains from one sample sequenced in a study of blood T cell repertoires in COVID-19. Repertoires were generated with immunoSEQ multiplex PCR, while TCRdb's copy carries only in-frame clones and drops some. The sample lists approximately 180,000 clones, 65% to 85% seen once, with 5.5% to 8% in the top ten. Sequenced material: peripheral blood. Receptor source: a woman in her thirties or forties with COVID-19, enrolled during active disease.

CDR3 loop: CASSPMGRSSYNSPLHF. The CDR3 nucleotides read TGTGCCAGCAGTCCTATGGGCAGAAGCTCCTATAATTCACCCCTCCACTTT. This chain joins TRBV27 and TRBJ1-6; the D is unclear. There are 17 residues in the CDR3. Germline assignment: CDR1 MNHEY and CDR2 SMNVEV (reference sequence). V lost 5 bases and J lost 0, with 14 bases in between.

The V and J genes are TRBV2 and TRBJ1-1, with 7 nucleotides matching TRBD1. Germline CDR1 is SNHLY and CDR2 is FYNNEI. This CDR3 is built from 14 residues. V lost 4 bases, J lost 5 bases, and 7 bases stayed unmatched. CDR3 in amino acids: CASSAVLQGTEAFF. The CDR3 nucleotides are TGTGCCAGCAGTGCCGTCCTACAGGGGACTGAAGCTTTCTTT.

V usage is TRBV29-1 and J usage is TRBJ1-2; TRBD1 matches at 7 bases. J was trimmed by 4 bases and V by 7 bases; bases with no gene match: 15. This CDR3 is 15 amino acids long. Looked up from germline, CDR1 is SQVTM and CDR2 is ANQGSEA. The CDR3 is CSAPTTGTAFYGYTF. As DNA, the CDR3 is TGCAGCGCTCCAACGACAGGGACCGCTTTCTATGGCTACACCTTC. Based on the CDR3 plus reference TRBV29-1 and TRBJ1-2, the full variable domain is SAVISQKPSRDICQRGTSLTIQCQVDSQVTMMFWYRQQPGQSLTLIATANQGSEATYESGFVIDKFPISRPNLTFSTLTVSNMSPEDSSIYLCSAPTTGTAFYGYTFGSGTRLTVV.

The V call is TRBV6-4, the J call TRBJ1-1; 7 bases align to TRBD1. The ends lost 6 bases at V and 0 bases at J; junction bases unmatched: 4. CDR3 size: 14 residues. The germline V gene has CDR1 MRHNA and CDR2 SNTAGT. CDR3 sequence reads: CASRGTALNTEAFF. The CDR3 DNA follows: TGTGCCAGCAGGGGGACAGCTTTGAACACTGAAGCTTTCTTT.

The chain links TRBV10-1 to TRBJ2-2; 10 bases match TRBD1. From germline, CDR1 is WNHNN and CDR2 SYGVQD (reference sequence). With V trimmed by 5 bases and J by 5 bases, 5 bases remained unmatched. The length of the CDR3 is 15 residues. The CDR3 DNA reads as TGCGCCAGCAGTTACGACAGGGGGCGAACCGGGGAGCTGTTTTTT. It encodes CASSYDRGRTGELFF.

The chain uses TRBV11-2 and TRBJ1-2, with D perhaps matching TRBD1 (6 bases). Germline V gene data show CDR1 as SGHAT and CDR2 as FQNNGV. There are 16 residues in the CDR3. Trimming removed 5 bases from V and 4 bases from J, with 20 bases in between. CDR3 protein: CASSPGRQAGVYGYTF. For the CDR3, the DNA is TGTGCCAGCAGCCCTGGCAGACAGGCGGGCGTCTATGGCTACACCTTC.

The sample holds one count of this clone. This chain joins TRBV5-1 and TRBJ1-1; D may be TRBD1 (6 bases). V shed 2 bases and J shed 4 bases, with 18 bases lying between them. Germline lookup yields CDR1 SGHRS and CDR2 YFSETQ. This CDR3 has 16 amino acids. Here the CDR3 reads CASSLSRDIRITEAFF. Written as DNA, the CDR3 is TGCGCCAGCAGCTTATCCCGGGACATCCGGATCACTGAAGCTTTCTTT.

This clone was detected a few times. Relative to the germline gene, one junction end is altered; a read error may explain this. The V call is TRBV6-5, the J call TRBJ2-1; 9 nucleotides align to TRBD2. Germline-derived CDR1 and CDR2 are MNHEY and SVGAGI. There are 14 residues in the CDR3. The chain's CDR3 is CASSDSRGGNEQFF. The CDR3 region has the DNA TGTGCCAGCAGTGACTCGCGGGGGGGCAATGAGCAGTTCTTC.

The chain couples TRBV11-2 to TRBJ1-6; D is uncertain. This CDR3 comprises 14 residues. The ends were cut back, 5 bases at V and 5 bases at J, with 10 bases in the middle. The germline V gene encodes CDR1 SGHAT and CDR2 FQNNGV. CDR3 residues: CASSRRGNNSPLHF. The CDR3 DNA sequence: TGTGCCAGCAGCCGGCGGGGAAATAATTCACCCCTCCACTTT.

For this clone: A junction end diverges from the germline sequence, so it may reflect a read error. The genes are TRBV19 and TRBJ2-5, with D perhaps matching TRBD2 (5 bases). The CDR3 runs to 12 residues. Germline CDR1 LNHDA, CDR2 SQIVND (reference sequence). This CDR3 is CPSGGKEETQYF. The CDR3 DNA reads TGTCCCAGCGGAGGAAAGGAAGAGACCCAGTACTTC.

This chain connects TRBV6-6 to TRBJ2-7; TRBD2 matches at 9 bases. The germline gives CDR1 MNHNY, CDR2 SVGAGI (reference sequence). This CDR3 contains 16 residues. J gave up 5 bases and V 2 bases, and 10 bases lay outside the gene matches. In nucleotides, the CDR3 is TGTGCCAGCAGTTACATGCTTCGCGGGAGGGAAAACGAGCAGTACTTC. Translated, it gives CASSYMLRGRENEQYF.

The chain links TRBV24-1 to TRBJ1-2; D is unresolved. The CDR3 is 14 residues long. Trimming cost V 4 bases and J 1 base, with 9 bases left between them. Germline V gives CDR1 KGHDR, CDR2 SFDVKD. The CDR3, as DNA: TGTGCCACCAGTGACATACAGTATAACTATGGCTACACCTTC. Residues: CATSDIQYNYGYTF.

This clone occurred a few times. The genes are TRBV3-1 (or the pseudogene TRBV3-2) and TRBJ2-3; 15 bases agree with TRBD2. Germline assignment: CDR1 LGHDT and CDR2 YNNKEL (reference sequence). This CDR3 region has 17 residues. The V gene end was trimmed by 0 bases and the J gene end by 6 bases; junction bases not matched to a gene: 4. Here the CDR3 DNA reads TGTGCCAGCAGCCAAGAACGAGGACTAGCGGGGGGGGATACGCAGTATTTT. Translating gives CASSQERGLAGGDTQYF.

This chain uses TRBV29-1 with TRBJ2-7, with TRBD2 as a possible D gene (5 bases). CDR1 and CDR2 from the germline V gene are SQVTM and ANQGSEA. The CDR3 is 14 amino acids. V dropped 4 bases and J dropped 7 bases, with 20 bases sitting between them. The CDR3 sequence is CSVGLASTWVEQYF. CDR3 DNA sequence: TGCAGCGTTGGGCTAGCCTCGACCTGGGTTGAGCAGTACTTC.

The chain is built from TRBV5-6 and TRBJ2-3; weak D call: TRBD1 (5 bases). Germline lookup yields CDR1 SGHDT and CDR2 YYEEEE. Between the trimmed V and J ends, which lost 6 bases and 2 bases, there was a span of 16 bases. The CDR3 spans 15 residues. The CDR3 sequence: CASTRTPPSTDTQYF. The CDR3 coding sequence is TGTGCCAGCACCCGGACACCTCCCTCCACAGATACGCAGTATTTT.

The J gene is TRBJ2-7, the V gene TRBV6-5; D gene uncertain. V lost 6 bases and J lost 3, with 15 bases in between. Germline CDR1 reads MNHEY; CDR2 reads SVGAGI. The length of the CDR3 is 14 residues. The CDR3 sequence: CASRVPNSLYEQYF. For the CDR3, the DNA is TGTGCCAGCAGGGTTCCGAACTCGCTCTACGAGCAGTACTTC.

J is TRBJ2-1 and V is TRBV11-2; D not certain. CDR3 length equals 13 residues. Trimming took 1 base from V and 6 from J, leaving 7 bases between them. Germline-derived CDR1 and CDR2 are SGHAT and FQNNGV. The CDR3 region is CASSLGGGNEQFF. CDR3 DNA: TGTGCCAGCAGCTTAGGTGGCGGCAATGAGCAGTTCTTC.

This clone was detected only once. This chain links TRBV12-5 with TRBJ2-7, with 9 bases aligning to TRBD1. This CDR3 has 17 residues. J lost 3 bases, V lost 1 base, and 10 bases had no gene match. Per the germline V gene, CDR1 is LGHNT and CDR2 is FRNRAP. CDR3 sequence (DNA): TGTGCTAGTGGTTTGGCCCCGGGACAGGGTATGGTCTACGAGCAGTACTTC. Protein sequence: CASGLAPGQGMVYEQYF.

The chain is built from TRBV10-3 and TRBJ1-2, with D maybe TRBD1 (6 bases). CDR1 and CDR2 (germline): ENHRY, SYGVKD. There are 12 residues in the CDR3. The V and J ends lost 6 bases and 1 base respectively, with 6 bases between them. Here the CDR3 DNA reads TGTGCCATCAGACAGGGTAACTATGGCTACACCTTC. This encodes CAIRQGNYGYTF.

The gene calls are TRBV20-1 and TRBJ1-2; no clear D. This CDR3 is 11 amino acids long. Trimming removed 0 bases from V and 5 bases from J, with 4 bases in between. The germline gives CDR1 DFQATT, CDR2 SNEGSKA (reference sequence). The CDR3 region is CSARELYGYTF. In nucleotides, the CDR3 is TGCAGTGCTAGAGAGTTATATGGCTACACCTTC.

The chain is built from TRBV4-1 and TRBJ2-7, with no clear D. The CDR3 contains 13 residues. The germline V gene encodes CDR1 MGHRA and CDR2 YSYEKL. Trimming removed 1 base at V and 5 bases at J, with 9 bases between. The CDR3 DNA is TGCGCCAGCAGCCAAGTAATTAATCACGAGCAGTACTTC. It translates to CASSQVINHEQYF.

The V call is TRBV6-5, the J call TRBJ1-2, with D maybe TRBD1 (6 bases). V gave up 9 bases and J gave up 5 bases, with 22 bases separating them. Germline V lookup: CDR1 MNHEY, CDR2 SVGAGI. The CDR3 loop spans 15 amino acids. The DNA for the CDR3 is TGTGCCAGTTCGGGCCCCGGACAGATCTATTATGGCTACACCTTC. The encoded protein is CASSGPGQIYYGYTF.

This clone was seen just once. V and J are TRBV10-3 and TRBJ1-4; possibly TRBD1 for D (5 bases). This CDR3 has 15 residues. Germline V gene sequence: CDR1 ENHRY, CDR2 SYGVKD. The V end was cut by 0 bases, the J end by 8 bases, with 13 bases between. The CDR3 loop reads CAISESVREGEKLFF. The CDR3 DNA is TGTGCCATCAGTGAGTCGGTCAGGGAAGGGGAAAAACTGTTTTTT.

V and J are TRBV24-1 and TRBJ1-2, with 10 positions matching TRBD1. CDR1 is KGHDR and CDR2 is SFDVKD in the germline V gene. Trimming cost V 8 bases and J 4 bases; bases outside gene matches: 12. The CDR3 is made up of 16 amino acids. CDR3 nucleotides: TGTGCCACCACCGGGACAGGGGTAGGAGAGGTCTATGGCTACACCTTC. Its protein product is CATTGTGVGEVYGYTF.

This clone was picked up a small number of times. The V and J genes are TRBV19 and TRBJ1-5, with 7 bases fitting TRBD1. From germline, CDR1 is LNHDA and CDR2 SQIVND (reference sequence). This CDR3 contains 13 residues. Losses at the gene ends were 9 bases for V and 6 bases for J; bases not matched to a gene: 8. CDR3 in DNA: TGTGCCAGCTCCACGACAGGGACTCAGCCCCAGCATTTT. As protein: CASSTTGTQPQHF. The entire variable domain, with the rest obtained from reference TRBV19 and TRBJ1-5, is as follows: DGGITQSPKYLFRKEGQNVTLSCEQNLNHDAMYWYRQDPGQGLRLIYYSQIVNDFQKGDIAEGYSVSREKKESFPLTVTSAQKNPTAFYLCASSTTGTQPQHFGDGTRLSIL.

The chain is built from TRBV6-5 and TRBJ1-2; no clear D gene. The CDR3 extends over 12 amino acids. V lost 8 bases to trimming and J lost 7 bases, with 14 bases between them. Germline V lookup: CDR1 MNHEY, CDR2 SVGAGI. CDR3 nucleotides: TGTGCCAGCTGGAACAGCCAAGGTGGCTACACCTTC. It specifies CASWNSQGGYTF.

To note about this clone: Other DNA sequences in this specimen translate into the identical CDR3. The genes are TRBV11-2 and TRBJ1-3; D is possibly TRBD1 (6 bases). V lost 5 bases and J lost 0, with 11 bases in between. This CDR3 region has 15 residues. Germline CDR1 SGHAT, CDR2 FQNNGV. The CDR3 DNA reads as TGTGCCAGCAGCCAGACGGGACACTCTGGAAACACCATATATTTT. Its protein is CASSQTGHSGNTIYF.

This clone was counted only a few times. Other DNA sequences in this sample translate to the same CDR3. J is TRBJ1-5 and V is TRBV19; D gene uncertain. V lost 5 bases to trimming and J lost 4 bases, with 6 bases between them. Germline V lookup: CDR1 LNHDA, CDR2 SQIVND (reference sequence). This CDR3 comprises 12 residues. CDR3 in amino acids: CASSLLNQPQHF. Written as DNA, the CDR3 is TGTGCCAGTAGTCTGCTAAATCAGCCCCAGCATTTT.

The V gene is TRBV6-4, the J gene TRBJ2-1, with D perhaps TRBD1 (5 bases). V gave up 7 bases and J gave up 5 bases, with 12 bases separating them. The CDR3 loop spans 13 amino acids. The germline CDR1 and CDR2 sequences are MRHNA and SNTAGT. CDR3: CASTGHPNNEQFF. The CDR3 bases are TGTGCCAGCACCGGACATCCTAACAATGAGCAGTTCTTC.